This T cell receptor (beta chain) was recorded in a study of blood T cell repertoires in COVID-19. Study details: Acute and convalescent COVID-19 specimens originated in the United States, Italy and Spain. PBMCs, B-cell-depleted T cells, or T cells provided the cDNA or gDNA that made up the material.

In the study's own analysis: Amplification of reference gene primers provided the estimated nucleated cell counts. The assay was immunoSEQ multiplex PCR, and TCRdb's table has in-frame clones only and misses some. D and trimming were read from the DNA, whereas the V and J calls and clone size are those reported in that table. The data show 20,000 to 25,000 clones, roughly 75% seen once. Trimming took 3 bases from V and 8 from J; bases not matched to a gene: 6. CDR1 LNHNV and CDR2 YYDKDF come from the germline V gene (reference sequence). There are 13 residues in the CDR3. The chain links TRBV15 to TRBJ1-2; 7 positions agree with TRBD1. The sample taken for sequencing was peripheral blood. The clonotype comes from a human donor in a cohort sampled during active or convalescent COVID-19. In nucleotides, the CDR3 is TGTGCCACCAGCAGGTATACAGGGGACGGCTACACCTTC. Its translation: CATSRYTGDGYTF.